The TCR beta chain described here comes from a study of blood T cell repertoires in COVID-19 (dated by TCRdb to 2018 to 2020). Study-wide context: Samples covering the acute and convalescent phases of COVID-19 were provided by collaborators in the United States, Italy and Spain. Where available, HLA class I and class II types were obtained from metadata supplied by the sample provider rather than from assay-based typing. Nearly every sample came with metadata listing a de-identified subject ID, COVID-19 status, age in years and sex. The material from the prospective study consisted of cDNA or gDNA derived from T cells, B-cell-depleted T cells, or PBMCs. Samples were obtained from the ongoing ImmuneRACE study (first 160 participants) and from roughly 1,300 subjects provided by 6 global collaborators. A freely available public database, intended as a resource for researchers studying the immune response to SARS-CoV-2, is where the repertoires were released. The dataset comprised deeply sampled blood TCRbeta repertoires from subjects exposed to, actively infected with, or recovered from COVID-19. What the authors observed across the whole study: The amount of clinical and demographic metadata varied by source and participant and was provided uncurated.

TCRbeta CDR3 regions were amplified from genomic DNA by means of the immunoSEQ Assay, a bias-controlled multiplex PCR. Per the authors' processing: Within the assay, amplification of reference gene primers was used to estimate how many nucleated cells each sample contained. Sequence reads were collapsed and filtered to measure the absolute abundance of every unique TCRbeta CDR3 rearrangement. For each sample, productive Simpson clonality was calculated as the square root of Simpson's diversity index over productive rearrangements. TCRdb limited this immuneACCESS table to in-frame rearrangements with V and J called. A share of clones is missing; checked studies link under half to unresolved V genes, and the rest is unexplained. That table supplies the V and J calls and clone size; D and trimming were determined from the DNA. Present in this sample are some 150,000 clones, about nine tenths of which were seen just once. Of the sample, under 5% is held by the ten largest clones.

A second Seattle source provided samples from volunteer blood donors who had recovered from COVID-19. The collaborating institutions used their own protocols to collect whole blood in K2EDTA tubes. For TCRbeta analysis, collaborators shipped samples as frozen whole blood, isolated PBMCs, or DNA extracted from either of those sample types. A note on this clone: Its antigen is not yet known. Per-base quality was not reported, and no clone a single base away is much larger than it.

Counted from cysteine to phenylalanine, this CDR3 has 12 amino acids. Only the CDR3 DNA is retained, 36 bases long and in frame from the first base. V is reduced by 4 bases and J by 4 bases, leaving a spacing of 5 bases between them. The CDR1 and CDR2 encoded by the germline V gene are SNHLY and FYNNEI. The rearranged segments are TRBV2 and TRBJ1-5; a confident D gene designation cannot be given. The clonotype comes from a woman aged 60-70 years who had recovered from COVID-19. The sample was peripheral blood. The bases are TGTGCCAGCAGTGGTATTAATCAGCCCCAGCATTTT. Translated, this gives CASSGINQPQHF.